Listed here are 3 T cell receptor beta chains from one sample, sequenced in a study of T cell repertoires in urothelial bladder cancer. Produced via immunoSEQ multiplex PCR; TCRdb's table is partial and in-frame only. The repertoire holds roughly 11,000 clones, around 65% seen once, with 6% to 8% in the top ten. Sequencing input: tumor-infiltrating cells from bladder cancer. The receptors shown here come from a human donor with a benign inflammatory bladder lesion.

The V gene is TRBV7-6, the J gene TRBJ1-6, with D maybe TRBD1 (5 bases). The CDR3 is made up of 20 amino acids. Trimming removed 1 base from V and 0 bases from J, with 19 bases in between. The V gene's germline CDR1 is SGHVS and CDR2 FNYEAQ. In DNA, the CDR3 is TGTGCCAGCAGCTTAGAGATATGGGGCCAGATGAGCTCCTATAATTCACCCCTCCACTTT. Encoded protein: CASSLEIWGQMSSYNSPLHF. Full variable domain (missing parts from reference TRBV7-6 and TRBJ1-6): GAGVSQSPRYKVTKRGQDVALRCDPISGHVSLYWYRQALGQGPEFLTYFNYEAQQDKSGLPNDRFSAERPEGSISTLTIQRTEQRDSAMYRCASSLEIWGQMSSYNSPLHFGNGTRLTVT.

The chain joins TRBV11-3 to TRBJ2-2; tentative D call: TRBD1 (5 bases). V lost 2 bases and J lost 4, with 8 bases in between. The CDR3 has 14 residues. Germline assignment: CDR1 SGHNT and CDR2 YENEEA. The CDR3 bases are TGTGCCAGCAGCTTACAGGGAATCACCGGGGAGCTGTTTTTT. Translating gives CASSLQGITGELFF.

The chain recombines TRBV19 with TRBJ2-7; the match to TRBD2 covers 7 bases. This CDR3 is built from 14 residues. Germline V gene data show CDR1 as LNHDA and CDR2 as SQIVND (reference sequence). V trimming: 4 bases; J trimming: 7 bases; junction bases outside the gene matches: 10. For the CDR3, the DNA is TGTGCCAGTAGTACCGAAGGCCGGGGGGTGGAGCAGTACTTC. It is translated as CASSTEGRGVEQYF.